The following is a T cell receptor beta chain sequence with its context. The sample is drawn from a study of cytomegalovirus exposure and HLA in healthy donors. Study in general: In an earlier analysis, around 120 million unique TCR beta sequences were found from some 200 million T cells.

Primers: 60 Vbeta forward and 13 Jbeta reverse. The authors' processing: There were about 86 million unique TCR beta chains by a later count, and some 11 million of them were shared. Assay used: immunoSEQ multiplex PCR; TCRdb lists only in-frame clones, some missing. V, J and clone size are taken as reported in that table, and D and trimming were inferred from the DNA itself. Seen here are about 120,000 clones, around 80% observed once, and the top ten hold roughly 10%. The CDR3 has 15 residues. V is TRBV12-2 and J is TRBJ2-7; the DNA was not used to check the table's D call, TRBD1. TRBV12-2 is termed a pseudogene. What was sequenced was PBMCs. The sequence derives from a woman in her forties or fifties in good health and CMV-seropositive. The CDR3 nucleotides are TGTGCAAGTCGCTCCTTGGGCCACCCCCTTTACGAGCAGTACTTC. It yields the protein CASRSLGHPLYEQYF.